These 10 T cell receptor beta chains were all obtained from the same sample, sequenced in a study of Graves' ophthalmopathy and Graves' hyperthyroidism. RNA transcripts were the source from which TCR beta CDR3 regions were amplified. First-round RT-PCR used HTBI primers; second-round multiplex PCR followed. From the multiplex PCR reads, TCRdb called clonotypes with MiXCR, one entry per CDR3 protein. The data show about 160,000 distinct CDR3 sequences, around two fifths seen once. Sequenced: peripheral blood. These receptors came from a man between 25 and 39 years old with Graves' ophthalmopathy.

The V call is TRBV28, the J call TRBJ2-7, with 10 bases that match TRBD1. This CDR3 comprises 15 residues. V was pared by 4 bases and J by 3 bases, with 6 bases of the junction left unmatched. CDR1 is MDHEN, CDR2 SYDVKM, per germline. DNA of the CDR3: TGTGCCAGCAGTTCGGCGGGACAGGGGTTCTACGAGCAGTACTTC. Translation: CASSSAGQGFYEQYF.

This clonotype was detected ten times or more. J is TRBJ2-6 and V is TRBV29-1; no definite D call. Germline V CDR1 and CDR2: SQVTM, ANQGSEA. CDR3 length equals 15 residues. Trimming took off 3 bases at V and 0 bases at J, with 9 bases between the two ends. In nucleotides, the CDR3 is TGCAGCGTTGATATCGATGGCTCTGGGGCCAACGTCCTGACTTTC. Protein product: CSVDIDGSGANVLTF.

V and J are TRBV30 and TRBJ1-1; no definite D call. The ends were cut back, 1 base at V and 3 bases at J, with 0 bases in the middle. The CDR3 has 10 amino acids. Germline V gene sequence: CDR1 GTSNPN, CDR2 SVGIG (reference sequence). The CDR3 loop reads CAWSDTEAFF. DNA of the CDR3: TGTGCCTGGAGTGACACTGAAGCTTTCTTT.

The rearrangement uses TRBV12-3 or TRBV12-4 and TRBJ2-7, with no clear D. The V end lost 6 bases, the J end lost 2 bases, and 14 bases lay between the germline ends. This CDR3 region has 14 residues. The CDR3 sequence is CASSPSDGAYEQYF. CDR3 nucleotide sequence: TGTGCCAGCAGCCCTTCTGACGGAGCCTACGAGCAGTACTTC.

This clonotype was found many times. The CDR3 coding sequence is TGCGCCAGCAGCGCGAGCGGCGGTTCGAACACTGAAGCTTTCTTT. This sequence encodes CASSASGGSNTEAFF. The chain is built from TRBV5-1 and TRBJ1-1, with D unresolved. In germline, CDR1 is SGHRS, CDR2 YFSETQ. V lost 4 bases, J lost 1 base, and 14 bases lay in between. This CDR3 region has 15 residues.

In this sample, this clonotype turned up many times. V gene TRBV12-3 or TRBV12-4 combines with J gene TRBJ2-2; the D call may be TRBD1 or TRBD2 (6 bases each). The V end lost 3 bases, the J end lost 7 bases, and 12 bases lay between the germline ends. The CDR3 runs 14 residues. The CDR3 DNA follows: TGTGCCAGCAGTTTTTCGGGGGCTGTCGGGGAGCTGTTTTTT. This sequence encodes CASSFSGAVGELFF.

This clonotype has a count of ten or more. The chain joins TRBV3-1 to TRBJ2-5; a weak D match, TRBD2 (6 bases). This CDR3 region has 14 residues. Germline V lookup: CDR1 LGHDT, CDR2 YNNKEL (reference sequence). The V gene lost 0 bases and the J gene lost 7 bases, with 12 bases spanning the gap. The CDR3 loop reads CASSQEPGRGTQYF. As DNA, the CDR3 is TGTGCCAGCAGCCAAGAGCCCGGGCGGGGGACCCAGTACTTC.

This clonotype was detected many times. The rearrangement uses TRBV6-2 or TRBV6-3 and TRBJ1-6, with unresolved D. Germline CDR1 MNHEY, CDR2 SVGEGT. Trimming removed 6 bases from V and 8 bases from J, with 14 bases in between. CDR3 length: 14 residues. CDR3 coding DNA: TGTGCCAGCAGAAGAGGTCAGGACCATTCACCCCTCCACTTT. Amino acid sequence: CASRRGQDHSPLHF.

This clonotype was seen many times. The CDR3 sequence is CASSLGATSEQYF. The CDR3 DNA is TGTGCCAGCAGTTTGGGAGCAACTTCCGAGCAGTACTTC. This chain joins TRBV12-3 or TRBV12-4 and TRBJ2-7; tentative D call: TRBD2 (5 bases). CDR3 size: 13 residues. Deletions cut 3 bases from V and 6 bases from J, with 12 bases between.

This clonotype has just a few counts. V gene TRBV6-2 or TRBV6-3 combines with J gene TRBJ1-2, with no clear D. This CDR3 spans 16 amino acids. Between the trimmed V and J ends, which lost 4 bases and 2 bases, there was a span of 17 bases. Germline V CDR1 and CDR2: MNHEY, SVGEGT. The CDR3 spells CASSSPGRPLNYGYTF. The CDR3 coding sequence is TGTGCCAGCAGTTCCCCCGGACGGCCTCTGAACTATGGCTACACCTTC.